These 14 T cell receptor beta chains were all obtained from the same sample, sequenced in a study of lymphopenia after photon versus proton radiotherapy. The data were produced by immunoSEQ multiplex PCR, yet TCRdb's version contains in-frame clones alone and is incomplete. The sample lists 65,000 to 85,000 clones, around 93% seen once, with approximately 2% in the top ten. Here the sequenced sample was peripheral blood, taken from a patient treated with photon-based radiotherapy. All receptors come from a woman aged 40-49 years with cholangiocarcinoma.

The rearrangement uses TRBV5-6 and TRBJ1-2; a weak D match, TRBD1 (5 bases). The germline CDR1 and CDR2 sequences are SGHDT and YYEEEE. V lost 6 bases and J 1 base, leaving 13 bases between the germline ends. The CDR3 is 14 residues long. CDR3 sequence (DNA): TGTGCCAGCAACCTCGGGGCCAGTAACTATGGCTACACCTTC. Its protein product is CASNLGASNYGYTF.

The rearrangement links TRBV19 to TRBJ1-4, with TRBD1 as a possible D gene (5 bases). The CDR3 sequence is 16 residues long. Germline V gene sequence: CDR1 LNHDA, CDR2 SQIVND (reference sequence). V was shortened by 3 bases and J by 5 bases, with 16 bases between the two germline ends. The CDR3 reads CASSIQKGLLNEKLFF. DNA for the CDR3: TGTGCCAGTAGTATCCAAAAGGGGCTCTTAAATGAAAAACTGTTTTTT.

The gene calls are TRBV18 and TRBJ1-1, with TRBD1 identical over 7 bases. J gave up 6 bases and V 4 bases, and 8 bases lay outside the gene matches. Per the germline V gene, CDR1 is KGHSH and CDR2 is LQKENI. This CDR3 region has 14 residues. The CDR3 region has the DNA TGTGCCAGCTCACTCGACAGGGTTTCGGCTGAAGCTTTCTTT. This sequence encodes CASSLDRVSAEAFF.

The chain couples TRBV6-1 to TRBJ1-1, with 8 nucleotides matching TRBD1. This CDR3 spans 11 amino acids. From germline, CDR1 is MNHNS and CDR2 SASEGT. V trimming: 6 bases; J trimming: 10 bases; junction bases outside the gene matches: 4. As DNA, the CDR3 is TGTGCCAGCAGGGATGGGACAGGAGCTTTCTTT. The encoded protein is CASRDGTGAFF.

The table lists this clone with a count of one. This chain links TRBV27 with TRBJ2-7; no definite D call. Germline V gives CDR1 MNHEY, CDR2 SMNVEV (reference sequence). The CDR3 runs to 14 residues. Trimming took off 5 bases at V and 2 bases at J, with 13 bases between the two ends. CDR3 residues: CASSPLPETYEQYF. The CDR3 coding sequence is TGTGCCAGCAGTCCACTACCGGAAACCTACGAGCAGTACTTC.

This chain joins TRBV7-3 and TRBJ2-1, with TRBD1 matching over 10 bases. The J segment lost 7 bases and the V segment lost 5 bases, leaving 8 bases of the junction unmatched. This CDR3 comprises 15 residues. CDR1 is SGHTA, CDR2 FQGTGA, per germline. The CDR3 region is CASSTLPGQGNEQFF. The DNA of the CDR3 is TGTGCCAGCAGCACCCTGCCGGGACAGGGGAATGAGCAGTTCTTC.

The V call is TRBV10-3, the J call TRBJ1-4; D is perhaps TRBD1 (5 bases). The CDR3 consists of 15 residues. V lost 0 bases, J lost 4 bases, and 9 bases lay in between. Per the germline V gene, CDR1 is ENHRY and CDR2 is SYGVKD. For the CDR3, the DNA is TGTGCCATCAGTGAGTCGGGACGGGTTAATGAAAAACTGTTTTTT. Translated, it gives CAISESGRVNEKLFF.

As DNA, the CDR3 is TGCACCAGCAGCCAAGTTGTGGCCAGGGTTTACTATGGCTACACCTTC. Protein sequence: CTSSQVVARVYYGYTF. This chain connects TRBV1 to TRBJ1-2; the table's D call, TRBD1, has no DNA check behind it. TRBV1 is labeled a pseudogene. This CDR3 is 16 amino acids long.

This sequence joins TRBV4-2 and TRBJ1-4; 7 bases agree with TRBD1. CDR3 length equals 18 residues. After removal of 5 bases from V and 0 bases from J, the junction contained 12 bases not matched to a gene. Looked up from germline, CDR1 is LGHNA and CDR2 is YNFKEQ. This chain's CDR3 is CASSTLGQPLPTNEKLFF. CDR3 DNA: TGTGCCAGCAGCACCTTGGGACAGCCGCTCCCAACTAATGAAAAACTGTTTTTT.

This clone has just one count. The V and J genes are TRBV19 and TRBJ2-7; a possible D gene is TRBD1 (6 bases). The CDR3 contains 15 residues. V lost 1 base and J 1 base, leaving 11 bases between the germline ends. Germline CDR1 is LNHDA and CDR2 is SQIVND (reference sequence). CDR3 protein: CASSIGLDRSYEQYF. In DNA form, the CDR3 reads TGTGCCAGTAGTATAGGACTCGACAGGTCCTACGAGCAGTACTTC. The complete variable domain, with remaining parts taken from reference TRBV19 and TRBJ2-7, reads DGGITQSPKYLFRKEGQNVTLSCEQNLNHDAMYWYRQDPGQGLRLIYYSQIVNDFQKGDIAEGYSVSREKKESFPLTVTSAQKNPTAFYLCASSIGLDRSYEQYFGPGTRLTVT.

V is TRBV5-1 and J is TRBJ2-5; TRBD2 is a possible D gene (7 bases). The V end was cut by 0 bases, the J end by 5 bases, with 17 bases between. This CDR3 comprises 16 residues. Germline lookup yields CDR1 SGHRS and CDR2 YFSETQ. CDR3 protein: CASSLGRGAQTETQYF. Here the CDR3 DNA reads TGCGCCAGCAGCTTGGGTCGGGGGGCCCAAACCGAGACCCAGTACTTC.

V usage is TRBV4-1 and J usage is TRBJ2-7; 8 nucleotides agree with TRBD2. V trimming: 1 base; J trimming: 4 bases; junction bases outside the gene matches: 12. This CDR3 region has 17 residues. In germline, CDR1 is MGHRA, CDR2 YSYEKL. The DNA for the CDR3 is TGCGCCAGCAGCCAAGCAGATTCACGGGGGGGTGAGTACGAGCAGTACTTC. It yields the protein CASSQADSRGGEYEQYF.

The chain links TRBV5-4 to TRBJ2-3; D gene uncertain. V gave up 0 bases and J gave up 1 base, with 6 bases separating them. Germline lookup yields CDR1 SGHNT and CDR2 YYREEE (reference sequence). This CDR3 has 14 amino acids. CDR3 amino acids: CASSLEAGTDTQYF. The CDR3 nucleotides are TGTGCCAGCAGCTTGGAGGCGGGCACAGATACGCAGTATTTT.

The chain links TRBV6-5 to TRBJ2-7; unclear D gene. Trimming stripped 0 bases from V and 2 bases from J, with 11 bases between. Germline CDR1 MNHEY, CDR2 SVGAGI. The CDR3 length is 15 residues. DNA for the CDR3: TGTGCCAGCAGTTACTCGCTTCAATGGACCTACGAGCAGTACTTC. Residues: CASSYSLQWTYEQYF.